The 29 T cell receptor beta chains listed next were all sequenced from one sample in a study of blood T cell repertoires in COVID-19. Assay: immunoSEQ multiplex PCR; the TCRdb copy retains only in-frame clones and omits some. The sample shows approximately 150,000 clones, less than 90% of them seen only once. Sequenced material: peripheral blood. The receptors come from a human donor with COVID-19, enrolled during active disease. The donor label of this sample is uncertain.

This chain joins TRBV5-6 and TRBJ1-1, with 8 bases matching TRBD1. Germline V gives CDR1 SGHDT, CDR2 YYEEEE. The CDR3 runs to 12 residues. V lost 0 bases to trimming and J lost 14 bases; unmatched junction nucleotides: 6. The CDR3 bases are TGTGCCAGCAGCTTGGGGGGAGACAGGGGATTCTTT. Translating gives CASSLGGDRGFF.

The chain employs TRBV13 and TRBJ2-5, with 7 bases fitting TRBD2. With 1 base clipped from V and 4 bases from J, the junction kept 9 bases outside the gene matches. The CDR3 loop spans 16 amino acids. CDR1 and CDR2 (germline): PRHDT, FYEKMQ (reference sequence). CDR3 DNA sequence: TGTGCCAGCAGCTTAGCGTTAGGAGCGGGAAGAGAGACCCAGTACTTC. Translated: CASSLALGAGRETQYF.

The sample holds one count of this clone. The chain couples TRBV3-1 (or the pseudogene TRBV3-2) to TRBJ1-3; TRBD1 is a possible D gene (5 bases). V lost 4 bases to trimming and J lost 0 bases, with 19 bases between them. Germline CDR1 and CDR2: LGHDT and YNNKEL (reference sequence). The CDR3 covers 18 residues. CDR3 amino acids: CASSLIGRQRISGNTIYF. The DNA for the CDR3 is TGTGCCAGCAGCCTGATAGGAAGACAGAGGATCTCTGGAAACACCATATATTTT.

J is TRBJ1-3 and V is TRBV2; possibly TRBD1 for D (6 bases). This CDR3 is built from 13 residues. V lost 9 bases, J lost 4 bases, and 13 bases lay in between. The germline gives CDR1 SNHLY, CDR2 FYNNEI. Here the CDR3 reads CARRGQPGNTIYF. The CDR3 DNA reads TGTGCCAGGAGGGGACAACCAGGAAACACCATATATTTT. Full variable domain (remainder filled in from reference TRBV2 and TRBJ1-3): EPEVTQTPSHQVTQMGQEVILRCVPISNHLYFYWYRQILGQKVEFLVSFYNNEISEKSEIFDDQFSVERPDGSNFTLKIRSTKLEDSAMYFCARRGQPGNTIYFGEGSWLTVV.

A word on this clone: A read error may account for a junction end that differs from germline. The chain couples TRBV19 to TRBJ2-2; possible D gene TRBD1, 6 bases. The germline CDR1 and CDR2 sequences are LNHDA and SQIVND (reference sequence). This CDR3 spans 13 amino acids. The CDR3 DNA sequence: TGTGCCGGTAGAGGTCAGGGGATCGGGGAGCTGTTTTTT. Translated, it gives CAGRGQGIGELFF.

The chain joins TRBV7-9 to TRBJ1-1; perhaps TRBD1 as D (6 bases). This CDR3 spans 14 amino acids. Germline V gene data show CDR1 as SEHNR and CDR2 as FQNEAQ (reference sequence). Trimming pared 5 bases from V and 1 base from J, leaving 11 bases between. Written as DNA, the CDR3 is TGTGCCAGCAGCGCCCGGGACAAGAACACTGAAGCTTTCTTT. This translates into CASSARDKNTEAFF.

The chain recombines TRBV10-2 with TRBJ1-2, with 9 bases matching TRBD1. The CDR3 is 13 residues long. V shed 6 bases, J shed 6 bases, and the junction held 5 bases outside the gene matches. Germline lookup yields CDR1 WSHSY and CDR2 SAAADI. The CDR3 reads CASRGQGSHGYTF. CDR3 nucleotides: TGCGCCAGCAGGGGACAGGGAAGTCATGGCTACACCTTC.

This chain joins TRBV5-1 and TRBJ2-7, with 8 bases identical to TRBD1. The V segment lost 0 bases and the J segment 2 bases; nucleotides outside the gene matches: 4. The CDR3 has 15 residues. Germline lookup yields CDR1 SGHRS and CDR2 YFSETQ. CDR3 coding DNA: TGCGCCAGCAGCTTGGACGGGACAGGTCCCTACGAGCAGTACTTC. Protein product: CASSLDGTGPYEQYF.

This clone has a handful of counts. This chain uses TRBV2 with TRBJ1-5; maybe TRBD1 (5 bases). Germline lookup yields CDR1 SNHLY and CDR2 FYNNEI. The CDR3 consists of 15 residues. V lost 3 bases and J lost 0, with 9 bases in between. CDR3 sequence: CASSEGLYSNQPQHF. The CDR3 DNA is TGTGCCAGCAGTGAGGGGCTCTATAGCAATCAGCCCCAGCATTTT.

V is TRBV11-2 and J is TRBJ2-3, with 10 nucleotides matching TRBD2. V lost 3 bases to trimming and J lost 2 bases; unmatched junction nucleotides: 5. CDR3 length: 16 amino acids. Germline assignment: CDR1 SGHAT and CDR2 FQNNGV. The CDR3 nucleotides are TGTGCCAGCAGCTTTGCAGCGGGAGGGCCCACAGATACGCAGTATTTT. It specifies CASSFAAGGPTDTQYF.

The chain carries TRBV5-4 and TRBJ2-1, with D possibly matching TRBD2 (6 bases). CDR1 is SGHNT, CDR2 YYREEE, per germline (reference sequence). V dropped 0 bases and J dropped 1 base, with 8 bases sitting between them. The CDR3 covers 15 residues. The CDR3 sequence is CASSLGLESYNEQFF. CDR3 in DNA: TGTGCCAGCAGCTTGGGACTAGAGTCCTACAATGAGCAGTTCTTC. Based on the CDR3 plus reference TRBV5-4 and TRBJ2-1, the full variable domain is ETGVTQSPTHLIKTRGQQVTLRCSSQSGHNTVSWYQQALGQGPQFIFQYYREEENGRGNFPPRFSGLQFPNYSSELNVNALELDDSALYLCASSLGLESYNEQFFGPGTRLTVL.

The chain joins TRBV3-1 (or the pseudogene TRBV3-2) to TRBJ1-2; D uncertain. Trimming cost V 1 base and J 4 bases, with 13 bases left between them. This CDR3 is built from 15 residues. Germline-derived CDR1 and CDR2 are LGHDT and YNNKEL (reference sequence). The CDR3 bases are TGTGCCAGCAGCCAAGGACTACATATGAGCTATGGCTACACCTTC. It encodes CASSQGLHMSYGYTF.

The genes are TRBV30 and TRBJ1-5; TRBD1 matches at 10 bases. CDR3 length equals 16 residues. V gave up 3 bases and J gave up 9 bases; unmatched junction bases: 14. The germline CDR1 and CDR2 sequences are GTSNPN and SVGIG (reference sequence). CDR3 coding DNA: TGTGCCTGGAGCCGAACCCGGACAGGGGGGTTTGGGCCCCAGCATTTT. Translated: CAWSRTRTGGFGPQHF.

The CDR3 sequence is CASSAGRGSVRKLFF. The CDR3 region has the DNA TGTGCCAGCAGCGCAGGGCGAGGATCGGTACGAAAACTGTTTTTT. V and J are TRBV7-8 and TRBJ1-4; D may be TRBD1 (5 bases). The germline gives CDR1 SGHVS, CDR2 FQNEAQ. This CDR3 is 15 amino acids long. V shed 5 bases and J shed 10 bases, with 20 bases lying between them.

The chain is built from TRBV19 and TRBJ2-4, with 7 bases aligning to TRBD1. The junction had 6 bases not matched to a gene; V was cut back by 4 bases and J by 0 bases. Germline V CDR1 and CDR2: LNHDA, SQIVND (reference sequence). This CDR3 contains 16 residues. CDR3 amino acids: CASSRGQKLAKNIQYF. The CDR3 DNA sequence: TGTGCCAGTAGTAGGGGACAGAAATTAGCCAAAAACATTCAGTACTTC.

The chain recombines TRBV5-1 with TRBJ2-5; D might be TRBD1 (6 bases). The CDR3 covers 14 residues. Trimming stripped 2 bases from V and 4 bases from J, with 12 bases between. The germline gives CDR1 SGHRS, CDR2 YFSETQ. CDR3 DNA: TGCGCCAGCAGCTTCGACAGGAAGAGAGAGACCCAGTACTTC. This sequence encodes CASSFDRKRETQYF.

CDR3 nucleotides: TGTGCCAGCAGCTTGCCAGGCGCCTCCTATAATTCACCCCTCCACTTT. Residues: CASSLPGASYNSPLHF. The rearrangement joins TRBV5-6 to TRBJ1-6; D is undetermined. This CDR3 spans 16 amino acids. V was trimmed by 1 base and J by 0 bases, leaving 8 bases between them. Germline CDR1 SGHDT, CDR2 YYEEEE. Complete variable domain (other parts from reference TRBV5-6 and TRBJ1-6): DAGVTQSPTHLIKTRGQQVTLRCSPKSGHDTVSWYQQALGQGPQFIFQYYEEEERQRGNFPDRFSGHQFPNYSSELNVNALLLGDSALYLCASSLPGASYNSPLHFGNGTRLTVT.

The chain has TRBV6-1 and TRBJ1-2; 7 bases map to TRBD1. This CDR3 spans 12 amino acids. Germline assignment: CDR1 MNHNS and CDR2 SASEGT. Losses at the gene ends were 6 bases for V and 7 bases for J; bases not matched to a gene: 5. CDR3 in DNA: TGTGCCAGCAGGAGACAGGGTGCTGGCTACACCTTC. The encoded protein is CASRRQGAGYTF.

The J gene is TRBJ2-7, the V gene TRBV4-2; 10 nucleotides line up with TRBD2. After removal of 4 bases from V and 3 bases from J, the junction contained 6 bases not matched to a gene. Germline V gene data show CDR1 as LGHNA and CDR2 as YNFKEQ. The CDR3 runs to 15 residues. The CDR3 reads CASSRTSGDDYEQYF. For the CDR3, the DNA is TGTGCCAGCAGCCGAACTAGCGGGGACGACTACGAGCAGTACTTC.

The rearrangement links TRBV12-3 or TRBV12-4 to TRBJ2-5, with D uncertain. Trimming cost V 1 base and J 1 base, with 4 bases left between them. The CDR3 is made up of 13 amino acids. The CDR3 loop reads CASSLVIQETQYF. CDR3 coding DNA: TGTGCCAGCAGTTTAGTTATCCAAGAGACCCAGTACTTC.

There are a few counts of this clone. This chain joins TRBV19 and TRBJ1-1; possibly TRBD1 for D (6 bases). Germline assignment: CDR1 LNHDA and CDR2 SQIVND (reference sequence). The CDR3 runs 17 residues. With 0 bases removed from V and 1 base from J, the gap between germline ends came to 15 bases. This CDR3 reads CASSIDPDQGRNTEAFF. Written as DNA, the CDR3 is TGTGCCAGTAGTATAGATCCTGATCAGGGGAGGAACACTGAAGCTTTCTTT. The full variable domain, with the rest looked up from reference TRBV19 and TRBJ1-1, is DGGITQSPKYLFRKEGQNVTLSCEQNLNHDAMYWYRQDPGQGLRLIYYSQIVNDFQKGDIAEGYSVSREKKESFPLTVTSAQKNPTAFYLCASSIDPDQGRNTEAFFGQGTRLTVV.

CDR3 DNA: TGTGCCAGCAGCATAACCCGGGACAGCCCTCTTGAAAAACTGTTTTTT. It codes for CASSITRDSPLEKLFF. The V gene is TRBV21-1, the J gene TRBJ1-4; no DNA check was done on the table's D call, TRBD1. TRBV21-1 is a recognized pseudogene. The CDR3 totals 16 residues.

The chain employs TRBV18 and TRBJ1-2; no firm D call. V was cut by 3 bases and J by 4 bases, with 9 bases left in between. Germline-derived CDR1 and CDR2 are KGHSH and LQKENI. There are 13 residues in the CDR3. The CDR3 is CASSPGYSYGYTF. CDR3 sequence (DNA): TGTGCCAGCTCACCGGGTTACAGCTATGGCTACACCTTC.

The chain recombines TRBV5-1 with TRBJ2-7, with D maybe TRBD2 (6 bases). The germline V gene encodes CDR1 SGHRS and CDR2 YFSETQ. The CDR3 is 13 amino acids. The V end lost 4 bases, the J end lost 6 bases, and 14 bases lay between the germline ends. The CDR3 sequence is CASSVGLDFEQYF. DNA of the CDR3: TGCGCCAGCAGCGTGGGACTGGACTTCGAGCAGTACTTC.

Only a few counts were recorded for this clone. The rearrangement uses TRBV5-1 and TRBJ2-1; the match to TRBD2 covers 10 bases. CDR1 and CDR2 from the germline V gene are SGHRS and YFSETQ. The CDR3 extends over 15 amino acids. The V segment lost 1 base and the J segment 2 bases; nucleotides outside the gene matches: 0. In DNA, the CDR3 is TGCGCCAGCAGCTTGCTAGCGGGGGCCTACAATGAGCAGTTCTTC. This translates into CASSLLAGAYNEQFF. The entire variable domain, with the rest obtained from reference TRBV5-1 and TRBJ2-1, is as follows: KAGVTQTPRYLIKTRGQQVTLSCSPISGHRSVSWYQQTPGQGLQFLFEYFSETQRNKGNFPGRFSGRQFSNSRSEMNVSTLELGDSALYLCASSLLAGAYNEQFFGPGTRLTVL.

The rearrangement links TRBV5-6 to TRBJ2-5, with a possible D match to TRBD2 (5 bases). CDR3 length: 13 amino acids. The germline V gene encodes CDR1 SGHDT and CDR2 YYEEEE. V lost 1 base to trimming and J lost 5 bases, with 9 bases between them. The CDR3 is CASSLTSGETQYF. Here the CDR3 DNA reads TGTGCCAGCAGCTTGACGTCGGGGGAGACCCAGTACTTC. The full variable domain, rest sourced from reference TRBV5-6 and TRBJ2-5, is DAGVTQSPTHLIKTRGQQVTLRCSPKSGHDTVSWYQQALGQGPQFIFQYYEEEERQRGNFPDRFSGHQFPNYSSELNVNALLLGDSALYLCASSLTSGETQYFGPGTRLLVL.

V and J are TRBV9 and TRBJ1-5, with D possibly TRBD1 on 5 matching bases. This CDR3 contains 14 residues. Germline CDR1 reads SGDLS; CDR2 reads YYNGEE. V lost 5 bases to trimming and J lost 0 bases, with 9 bases between them. CDR3 in DNA: TGTGCCAGCAGTGACGGGGGTAGCAATCAGCCCCAGCATTTT. Protein sequence: CASSDGGSNQPQHF.

The chain couples TRBV2 to TRBJ2-1, with TRBD1 identical over 7 bases. The CDR3 consists of 15 residues. Germline lookup yields CDR1 SNHLY and CDR2 FYNNEI. V was pared by 6 bases and J by 7 bases, with 12 bases of the junction left unmatched. The CDR3, as DNA: TGTGCCAGCAGACGACAGGGCTACAATAGTAATGAGCAGTTCTTC. Its protein is CASRRQGYNSNEQFF.

The J gene is TRBJ2-5, the V gene TRBV7-2; TRBD2 matches at 9 bases. Germline V gene data show CDR1 as SGHTA and CDR2 as FQGNSA. V shed 4 bases, J shed 5 bases, and the junction held 11 bases outside the gene matches. The CDR3 runs 16 residues. The CDR3 here is CASSSLWGGGAETQYF. The CDR3, as DNA: TGTGCCAGCAGCTCCCTATGGGGCGGGGGGGCCGAGACCCAGTACTTC.